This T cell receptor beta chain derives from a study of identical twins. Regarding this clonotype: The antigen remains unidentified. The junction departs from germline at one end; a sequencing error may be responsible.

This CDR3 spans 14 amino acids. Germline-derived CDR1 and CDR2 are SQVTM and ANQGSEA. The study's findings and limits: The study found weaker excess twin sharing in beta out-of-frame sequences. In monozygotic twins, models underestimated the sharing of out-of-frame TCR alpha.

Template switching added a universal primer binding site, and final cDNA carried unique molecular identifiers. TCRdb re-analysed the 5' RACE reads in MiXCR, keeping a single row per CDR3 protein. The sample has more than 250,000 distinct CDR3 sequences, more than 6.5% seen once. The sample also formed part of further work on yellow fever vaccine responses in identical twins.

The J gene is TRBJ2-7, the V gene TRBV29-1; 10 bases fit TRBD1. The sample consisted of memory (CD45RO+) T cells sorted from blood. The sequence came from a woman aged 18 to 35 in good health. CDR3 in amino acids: CSVEGTGAFYEQYF. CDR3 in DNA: TGCAGCGTAGAAGGGACAGGGGCCTTCTACGAGCAGTACTTC.